One and the same sample provided the 29 T cell receptor beta chains below, sequenced in a study of T cell responses to AZD1222 COVID-19 vaccine. Produced via immunoSEQ multiplex PCR; TCRdb's table is partial and in-frame only. The sample carries almost 35,000 clones, about 89% recorded once. Material: peripheral blood, obtained on day 0 of AZD1222 vaccination. The receptors derive from an adult in good health.

This chain links TRBV2 with TRBJ2-7, with 8 bases identical to TRBD1. After removal of 0 bases from V and 11 bases from J, the junction contained 3 bases not matched to a gene. CDR3 length: 12 amino acids. Germline V gene data show CDR1 as SNHLY and CDR2 as FYNNEI. CDR3 sequence reads: CASSEARTGKYF. CDR3 bases: TGTGCCAGCAGTGAAGCGCGGACAGGGAAGTACTTC.

The gene calls are TRBV19 and TRBJ2-3; D is possibly TRBD2 (5 bases). This CDR3 contains 15 residues. CDR1 and CDR2 from the germline V gene are LNHDA and SQIVND (reference sequence). Trimming took off 4 bases at V and 6 bases at J, with 17 bases between the two ends. CDR3: CASSKGRAEWDTQYF. The CDR3 nucleotides read TGTGCCAGTAGTAAAGGGCGGGCCGAGTGGGATACGCAGTATTTT. The complete variable domain, with remaining parts taken from reference TRBV19 and TRBJ2-3, reads DGGITQSPKYLFRKEGQNVTLSCEQNLNHDAMYWYRQDPGQGLRLIYYSQIVNDFQKGDIAEGYSVSREKKESFPLTVTSAQKNPTAFYLCASSKGRAEWDTQYFGPGTRLTVL.

This rearrangement joins TRBV5-1 to TRBJ2-3, with D perhaps matching TRBD1 (5 bases). Deletions cut 1 base from V and 2 bases from J, with 17 bases between. The CDR3 is made up of 17 amino acids. Germline V gene lookup returns CDR1 SGHRS and CDR2 YFSETQ. The CDR3, as DNA: TGCGCCAGCAGCTTGCCGGCGACAGCCCTTATCACAGATACGCAGTATTTT. As protein: CASSLPATALITDTQYF. Supplemented by reference TRBV5-1 and TRBJ2-3, the full variable domain reads KAGVTQTPRYLIKTRGQQVTLSCSPISGHRSVSWYQQTPGQGLQFLFEYFSETQRNKGNFPGRFSGRQFSNSRSEMNVSTLELGDSALYLCASSLPATALITDTQYFGPGTRLTVL.

This clone was counted once. This chain links TRBV5-4 with TRBJ1-6, with TRBD1 matching 11 bases. Trimming at V came to 4 bases and at J to 9 bases, leaving 3 bases not matched to a gene. The CDR3 consists of 14 residues. Germline V gives CDR1 SGHNT, CDR2 YYREEE (reference sequence). The CDR3 here is CASSGDRGTSPLHF. CDR3 sequence (DNA): TGTGCCAGCAGCGGGGACAGGGGGACTTCACCCCTCCACTTT.

This clone was found once. The J gene is TRBJ2-7, the V gene TRBV23-1; no reliable D call. TRBV23-1 is given ORF status, its function remaining uncertain. The CDR3 sequence is 13 residues long. Trimming took off 0 bases at V and 4 bases at J, with 7 bases between the two ends. The CDR3 sequence: CASSQSGSYEQYF. The CDR3 DNA sequence: TGCGCCAGCAGTCAATCCGGCAGTTACGAGCAGTACTTC.

The chain carries TRBV9 and TRBJ2-7; D is possibly TRBD1 (6 bases). The germline V and J ends were trimmed by 3 bases and 4 bases, with 20 bases remaining between them. Germline V gene lookup returns CDR1 SGDLS and CDR2 YYNGEE. The CDR3 spans 16 residues. Here the CDR3 reads CASSAGSGGGLYEQYF. The CDR3 DNA reads as TGTGCCAGCAGCGCAGGTTCGGGTGGGGGCTTATACGAGCAGTACTTC.

The CDR3 DNA reads as TGTGCCAGCAGTGCAATGACAGGGGGCGTGTGGCAAGAGACCCAGTACTTC. Residues: CASSAMTGGVWQETQYF. J is TRBJ2-5 and V is TRBV28, with 10 bases fitting TRBD1. This CDR3 contains 17 residues. With 5 bases clipped from V and 2 bases from J, the junction kept 11 bases outside the gene matches. Per germline, CDR1 MDHEN and CDR2 SYDVKM.

CDR3 amino acids: CASSYKLRTYEQYF. For the CDR3, the DNA is TGTGCCAGCAGCTACAAATTAAGGACCTACGAGCAGTACTTC. The rearrangement uses TRBV7-9 and TRBJ2-7; no reliable D call. Germline V gene sequence: CDR1 SEHNR, CDR2 FQNEAQ (reference sequence). Deletions cut 4 bases from V and 2 bases from J, with 12 bases between. CDR3 length: 14 residues. The whole variable domain, filled in from reference TRBV7-9 and TRBJ2-7, reads DTGVSQNPRHKITKRGQNVTFRCDPISEHNRLYWYRQTLGQGPEFLTYFQNEAQLEKSRLLSDRFSAERPKGSFSTLEIQRTEQGDSAMYLCASSYKLRTYEQYFGPGTRLTVT.

The genes are TRBV9 and TRBJ2-7, with D unclear. V was pared by 0 bases and J by 3 bases, with 7 bases between. Germline loops: CDR1 SGDLS, CDR2 YYNGEE. This CDR3 is 13 amino acids long. The CDR3 coding sequence is TGTGCCAGCAGCGTAGGGGCCCTCTACGAGCAGTACTTC. Protein sequence: CASSVGALYEQYF.

The chain uses TRBV27 and TRBJ2-7; 15 nucleotides align to TRBD2. Per the germline V gene, CDR1 is MNHEY and CDR2 is SMNVEV (reference sequence). V gave up 6 bases and J gave up 0 bases; unmatched junction bases: 9. CDR3 length: 18 residues. The CDR3 DNA reads as TGTGCCAGCAGGCTACGTAGGACTAGCGGGAGGGCCTCCTACGAGCAGTACTTC. Protein sequence: CASRLRRTSGRASYEQYF.

The rearrangement links TRBV19 to TRBJ1-2; no firm D call. The CDR3 is made up of 14 amino acids. Trimming pared 6 bases from V and 2 bases from J, leaving 13 bases between. Germline V CDR1 and CDR2: LNHDA, SQIVND (reference sequence). The CDR3 nucleotides are TGTGCCAGTAGATCGGGATCCTCGAACTATGGCTACACCTTC. It specifies CASRSGSSNYGYTF.

The genes are TRBV27 and TRBJ2-3; 10 bases fit TRBD2. The ends lost 6 bases at V and 1 base at J; junction bases unmatched: 13. Germline V gives CDR1 MNHEY, CDR2 SMNVEV (reference sequence). The CDR3 is 18 amino acids. CDR3 in amino acids: CASSNRPRSGGGTDTQYF. Here the CDR3 DNA reads TGTGCCAGCAGCAACCGCCCCAGGAGCGGGGGGGGCACAGATACGCAGTATTTT.

The rearrangement links TRBV27 to TRBJ1-1, with unresolved D. The V and J ends lost 3 bases and 2 bases respectively, with 7 bases between them. Germline-derived CDR1 and CDR2 are MNHEY and SMNVEV (reference sequence). This CDR3 spans 13 amino acids. The DNA for the CDR3 is TGTGCCAGCAGTTTCGTCAGTAACACTGAAGCTTTCTTT. Residues: CASSFVSNTEAFF.

The rearrangement joins TRBV6-5 to TRBJ1-5; D not resolved. The V end lost 7 bases, the J end lost 3 bases, and 13 bases lay between the germline ends. Germline assignment: CDR1 MNHEY and CDR2 SVGAGI. The CDR3 totals 14 residues. The CDR3: CASTEGRYNQPQHF. The CDR3 DNA sequence: TGTGCCAGCACCGAGGGCCGCTACAATCAGCCCCAGCATTTT.

The chain carries TRBV25-1 and TRBJ1-6, with TRBD1 matching 10 bases. Germline CDR1 reads MGHDK; CDR2 reads SYGVNS. CDR3 length: 16 amino acids. Trimming removed 0 bases from V and 9 bases from J; junction bases left unmatched: 5. CDR3 coding DNA: TGTGCCAGCAGTGAATATAAGGGGACAGGGGCTTCACCCCTCCACTTT. Its protein is CASSEYKGTGASPLHF.

This clone was recorded only once. The rearrangement links TRBV6-5 to TRBJ1-3, with D possibly TRBD1 on 5 matching bases. Germline V lookup: CDR1 MNHEY, CDR2 SVGAGI. The V gene lost 6 bases and the J gene lost 0 bases, with 12 bases spanning the gap. The CDR3 consists of 15 residues. Here the CDR3 reads CASRDDRRSGNTIYF. For the CDR3, the DNA is TGTGCCAGCAGAGATGACAGACGCTCTGGAAACACCATATATTTT.

The rearrangement links TRBV21-1 to TRBJ2-7; TRBD1 was called by the table and not checked on the DNA. TRBV21-1 is assigned pseudogene status. The CDR3 contains 16 residues. The CDR3 DNA sequence: TGTGCCAGCAGCAAAGTCGCCGGACAGCGAGCATACGAGCAGTACTTC. It is translated as CASSKVAGQRAYEQYF.

This clone was seen just once. This chain connects TRBV6-1 to TRBJ1-2; D unresolved. Trimming removed 1 base from V and 8 bases from J, with 17 bases in between. The germline V gene encodes CDR1 MNHNS and CDR2 SASEGT. The CDR3 loop spans 15 amino acids. CDR3 sequence (DNA): TGTGCCAGCAGTGAAGTCCGACGGACGCCTGGGGGCTACACCTTC. Its protein is CASSEVRRTPGGYTF.

The chain links TRBV6-5 to TRBJ1-1, with D perhaps TRBD1 (6 bases). The germline CDR1 and CDR2 sequences are MNHEY and SVGAGI. The V and J ends lost 7 bases and 11 bases respectively, with 20 bases between them. This CDR3 is 13 amino acids long. The chain's CDR3 is CASNNRGGANAFF. Written as DNA, the CDR3 is TGTGCCAGCAACAATCGGGGGGGGGCGAATGCTTTCTTT.

V is TRBV28 and J is TRBJ2-7; 12 nucleotides match TRBD2. The CDR3 consists of 15 residues. Germline CDR1 and CDR2: MDHEN and SYDVKM. Trimming removed 8 bases from V and 1 base from J; junction bases left unmatched: 6. CDR3 residues: CASSTSGRVSYEQYF. As DNA, the CDR3 is TGTGCCAGCTCGACTAGCGGGAGAGTTTCCTACGAGCAGTACTTC.

CDR3 DNA sequence: TGTGCCAGCAGCTGGGGGGACAGGGGTAGCAATCAGCCCCAGCATTTT. Translated: CASSWGDRGSNQPQHF. The chain recombines TRBV5-6 with TRBJ1-5; 10 bases line up with TRBD1. The length of the CDR3 is 16 residues. CDR1 and CDR2 (germline): SGHDT, YYEEEE. V shed 3 bases, J shed 0 bases, and the junction held 3 bases outside the gene matches.

The chain combines TRBV5-4 with TRBJ1-6, with 9 bases lining up with TRBD1. The CDR3 has 15 residues. Trimming cost V 4 bases and J 10 bases; bases outside gene matches: 9. Germline values: CDR1 SGHNT, CDR2 YYREEE (reference sequence). The CDR3 nucleotides are TGTGCCAGCAGCATGCCACAGGGGGCTGGATCACCCCTCCACTTT. Residues: CASSMPQGAGSPLHF.

The J gene is TRBJ1-1, the V gene TRBV7-2, with TRBD1 matching 7 bases. Germline V CDR1 and CDR2: SGHTA, FQGNSA. The CDR3 has 15 amino acids. V was pared by 0 bases and J by 4 bases, with 5 bases of the junction left unmatched. CDR3 protein: CASSLAETGVTEAFF. Here the CDR3 DNA reads TGTGCCAGCAGCTTAGCGGAAACAGGGGTCACTGAAGCTTTCTTT. Combining the CDR3 with reference TRBV7-2 and TRBJ1-1 gives the whole variable domain GAGVSQSPSNKVTEKGKDVELRCDPISGHTALYWYRQSLGQGLEFLIYFQGNSAPDKSGLPSDRFSAERTGGSVSTLTIQRTQQEDSAVYLCASSLAETGVTEAFFGQGTRLTVV.

The gene calls are TRBV18 and TRBJ2-7; D might be TRBD1 or TRBD2, each matching 5 bases. In germline, CDR1 is KGHSH, CDR2 LQKENI. V shed 3 bases and J shed 9 bases, with 18 bases lying between them. The CDR3 runs to 14 residues. CDR3 sequence (DNA): TGTGCCAGCTCACCGGCTAAGGGACGGACGGTGCAGTACTTC. Translated: CASSPAKGRTVQYF.

The gene calls are TRBV9 and TRBJ1-2, with D unclear. This CDR3 comprises 14 residues. The germline CDR1 and CDR2 sequences are SGDLS and YYNGEE. Trimming took off 4 bases at V and 4 bases at J, with 14 bases between the two ends. CDR3 in DNA: TGTGCCAGCAGCCGCCTCAGCGAGGGCTATGGCTACACCTTC. Amino acids: CASSRLSEGYGYTF.

A word on this clone: At one end, the junction sequence differs from germline, possibly due to a read error. The chain is built from TRBV3-1 (or the pseudogene TRBV3-2) and TRBJ1-1, with D maybe TRBD1 (5 bases). The CDR3 consists of 13 residues. From germline, CDR1 is LGHDT and CDR2 YNNKEL (reference sequence). The CDR3: CASTQWGVTEAFF. In nucleotides, the CDR3 is TGTGCCAGCACCCAATGGGGGGTTACTGAAGCTTTCTTT.

The V and J genes are TRBV27 and TRBJ2-1; TRBD1 matches at 10 bases. The J segment lost 1 base and the V segment lost 6 bases, leaving 27 bases of the junction unmatched. Germline loops: CDR1 MNHEY, CDR2 SMNVEV (reference sequence). CDR3 length: 23 residues. CDR3 loop: CASRSTGGYFRFEVGGSYNEQFF. The CDR3 nucleotides are TGTGCCAGCAGGTCGACAGGGGGCTATTTCAGGTTTGAGGTTGGTGGTTCCTACAATGAGCAGTTCTTC.

The J gene is TRBJ2-3, the V gene TRBV4-1; no reliable D call. The germline V gene encodes CDR1 MGHRA and CDR2 YSYEKL. Between the trimmed V and J ends, which lost 7 bases and 4 bases, there was a span of 15 bases. This CDR3 spans 14 amino acids. The CDR3 DNA sequence: TGCGCCAGCACCACACCCATCTCCCCAGATACGCAGTATTTT. Residues: CASTTPISPDTQYF.

The chain employs TRBV5-4 and TRBJ2-7; D is perhaps TRBD1 (5 bases). Germline loops: CDR1 SGHNT, CDR2 YYREEE (reference sequence). The CDR3 covers 14 residues. Trimming took off 3 bases at V and 5 bases at J, with 15 bases between the two ends. CDR3 region: CASSSIQGQDEQYF. The CDR3 nucleotides read TGTGCCAGCAGCTCTATCCAGGGTCAGGACGAGCAGTACTTC.